The entry below describes one T cell receptor (beta chain). Its target is not known. V was clipped by 0 bases and J by 7 bases; unmatched bases: 13. This CDR3 spans 19 amino acids. Germline V gene lookup returns CDR1 SGHTA and CDR2 FQGNSA. Primers targeted 54 TRBV and 13 TRBJ segments. TCRdb keeps only in-frame clones here, not all; method: immunoSEQ multiplex PCR. The sample includes over 100,000 clones, 80% to 95% seen only once; the top ten take about 0.25%. This specimen belongs to a study of T cell repertoires and HLA-DP antigens. General study findings and limits: The CD4+ repertoire was not split into naive and memory.

This receptor was taken from a woman aged 18-35 years in good health and CMV-seronegative. The genes are TRBV7-2 and TRBJ2-2; 11 bases are shared with TRBD2. The sequenced material came from CD4+ T cells from PBMCs. This chain's CDR3 is CASSLANVLLAGGIGELFF. The CDR3 DNA sequence: TGTGCCAGCAGCTTAGCGAACGTCCTTCTAGCGGGGGGCATCGGGGAGCTGTTTTTT. Full variable domain (remainder filled in from reference TRBV7-2 and TRBJ2-2): GAGVSQSPSNKVTEKGKDVELRCDPISGHTALYWYRQSLGQGLEFLIYFQGNSAPDKSGLPSDRFSAERTGGSVSTLTIQRTQQEDSAVYLCASSLANVLLAGGIGELFFGEGSRLTVL.